One and the same sample provided the 2 T cell receptor beta chains below, sequenced in a study of blood T cell repertoires in COVID-19. Generated by immunoSEQ multiplex PCR, the TCRdb table keeps only in-frame clones and is missing some. The sample holds about 120,000 clones; approximately 90% are singletons and the top ten take roughly 8.2%. The sequenced material came from peripheral blood. All receptors come from a human donor in a cohort sampled during active COVID-19.

V and J are TRBV5-1 and TRBJ2-1; the match to TRBD1 covers 9 bases. The V gene's germline CDR1 is SGHRS and CDR2 YFSETQ. The V gene end was trimmed by 0 bases and the J gene end by 6 bases; junction bases not matched to a gene: 1. CDR3 length: 14 residues. The CDR3 here is CASSLGTGANEQFF. CDR3 bases: TGCGCCAGCAGCTTGGGGACAGGGGCCAATGAGCAGTTCTTC.

The gene calls are TRBV18 and TRBJ2-1; D not certain. The CDR3 has 16 residues. V was pared by 3 bases and J by 1 base, with 13 bases between. CDR1 KGHSH and CDR2 LQKENI come from the germline V gene. In nucleotides, the CDR3 is TGTGCCAGCTCACCTGTTGTGTCGGTGTCCTACAATGAGCAGTTCTTC. Protein: CASSPVVSVSYNEQFF.